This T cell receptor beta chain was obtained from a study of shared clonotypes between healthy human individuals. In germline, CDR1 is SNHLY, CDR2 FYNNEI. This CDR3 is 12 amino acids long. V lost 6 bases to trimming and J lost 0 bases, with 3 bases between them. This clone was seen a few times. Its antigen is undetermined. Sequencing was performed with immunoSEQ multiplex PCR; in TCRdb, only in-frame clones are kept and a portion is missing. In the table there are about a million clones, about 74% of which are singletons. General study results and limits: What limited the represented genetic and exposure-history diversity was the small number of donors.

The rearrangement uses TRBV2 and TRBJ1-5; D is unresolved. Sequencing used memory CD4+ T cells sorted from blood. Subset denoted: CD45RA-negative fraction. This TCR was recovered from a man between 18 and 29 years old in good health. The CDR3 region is CASRDSNQPQHF. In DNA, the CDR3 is TGTGCCAGCAGGGATAGCAATCAGCCCCAGCATTTT.